The entry below describes one T cell receptor beta chain. Its antigen is currently unknown. Mismatch repair deficiency was confirmed in all patients, by PCR or immunohistochemistry. These data are taken from a study of PD-1 blockade in mismatch repair-deficient tumors. As for the study in general: Enrolled about 2013-2017, patients had progressing, pretreated mismatch repair-deficient cancers of about a dozen types. Study results and limitations: Tumor-resident clones, often absent from pretreatment blood, expanded after pembrolizumab and then contracted.

Germline V lookup: CDR1 SGHTA, CDR2 FQGNSA. The CDR3 runs 18 residues. Trimming cost V 3 bases and J 1 base; bases outside gene matches: 13. Only in-frame clones appear in the TCRdb table, and some are missing; sequencing was by immunoSEQ multiplex PCR. Of 100,000 to 150,000 clones listed, around nine tenths are singletons. The material was peripheral blood, obtained 72 weeks after starting pembrolizumab. The receptor was isolated from an adult with mismatch repair-deficient cancer. The rearrangement links TRBV7-2 to TRBJ2-7, with 9 nucleotides matching TRBD2. CDR3 sequence reads: CASSLWISSGSKSYEQYF. The CDR3 DNA sequence: TGTGCCAGCAGCTTGTGGATTAGTAGCGGGAGTAAATCCTACGAGCAGTACTTC. Full variable domain (rest looked up from reference TRBV7-2 and TRBJ2-7): GAGVSQSPSNKVTEKGKDVELRCDPISGHTALYWYRQSLGQGLEFLIYFQGNSAPDKSGLPSDRFSAERTGGSVSTLTIQRTQQEDSAVYLCASSLWISSGSKSYEQYFGPGTRLTVT.